Listed below are T cell receptor beta chains from one sample, sequenced in a study of T cell responses to AZD1222 COVID-19 vaccine. The repertoire was sequenced with immunoSEQ multiplex PCR; TCRdb's copy has only in-frame clones and lacks some. The table shows tens of thousands of clones, with about 90% occurring only once. The sample in question was peripheral blood, obtained on day 0 of MenACWY control vaccination. The receptor source for this set is an adult in good health. Both conserved end residues are part of each CDR3. The D gene is left open where the match is weak. A row's size may be missing; if present it is once, few, many or a size class.

V gene	clone size	J gene	D gene	CDR3 DNA	CDR3 protein
TRBV19	-	TRBJ1-2	-	TGTGCCAGTAGCAAGTCGACGCAAGCTAACTATGGCTACACCTTC	CASSKSTQANYGYTF
TRBV19	-	TRBJ1-2	-	TGTGCCAGTAGTAGGAGTACTAACTATGGCTACACCTTC	CASSRSTNYGYTF
TRBV7-2	-	TRBJ2-1	-	TGTGCCAGCAGCTTAGCTAAGAAAGGTGCCGGTGAGCAGTTCTTC	CASSLAKKGAGEQFF
TRBV30	-	TRBJ2-3	-	TGTGCCTGGAGTGGCGGGACTAGCACAGATACGCAGTATTTT	CAWSGGTSTDTQYF
TRBV18	-	TRBJ1-1	-	TGTGCCAGCTCACCACCGCCAGAGAACACTGAAGCTTTCTTT	CASSPPPENTEAFF
TRBV18	-	TRBJ1-5	-	TGTGCCAGCTCACCACCCCTCTCAGGGAAGCAGCCCCAGCATTTT	CASSPPLSGKQPQHF
TRBV19	-	TRBJ1-2	-	TGTGCCAGTAGTATATCCCAGGCCCCCCATGGCTACACCTTC	CASSISQAPHGYTF
TRBV5-1	-	TRBJ2-7	-	TGCGCCAGCAGCGCCCCGGGGGCGGGCGTCTACGAGCAGTACTTC	CASSAPGAGVYEQYF
TRBV18	-	TRBJ2-7	TRBD1	TGTGCCAGCTCACCAAGGCAGGGGGTCTACGAGCAGTACTTC	CASSPRQGVYEQYF
TRBV30	-	TRBJ2-7	-	TGTGCCTGGACACCTAGCAACCGCGAGCAGTACTTC	CAWTPSNREQYF
TRBV28	-	TRBJ2-7	-	TGTGCCAGCAATTACAGGGCAGGGGAAACCCTCGTAGCCGAGCAGTACTTC	CASNYRAGETLVAEQYF
TRBV21-1	-	TRBJ1-2	-	TGTGCCAGCAGGTGCGGCTACACCTTC	CASRCGYTF
TRBV5-1	-	TRBJ2-3	-	TGCGCCAGCAGCTTGGCGGGGCGGGATTTGAGCACAGATACGCAGTATTTT	CASSLAGRDLSTDTQYF
TRBV6-5	few	TRBJ1-1	-	TGTGCCAGCAGTTACTCGGGGGTGAACACTGAAGCTTTCTTT	CASSYSGVNTEAFF
TRBV12-5	-	TRBJ1-3	-	TGTGCTAGTGGTTTGGAGTCTGGAAACACCATATATTTT	CASGLESGNTIYF
TRBV2	-	TRBJ2-7	TRBD2	TGTGCCAGCAGGATAGCGGGAGGTCGCGCCAATAACTCCTACGAGCAGTACTTC	CASRIAGGRANNSYEQYF
TRBV5-8	-	TRBJ2-5	TRBD1	TGTGCCAGCAGCCTAACCGGGACAGGGACCTTCCAAGAGACCCAGTACTTC	CASSLTGTGTFQETQYF
TRBV10-3	-	TRBJ2-7	TRBD2	TGTGCCATCAGTGCTTCGGGGGGAACCTACGAGCAGTACTTC	CAISASGGTYEQYF
TRBV19	-	TRBJ1-6	-	TGTGCCAGTAAGGGGCGCCCCGTGGATTCACCCCTCCACTTT	CASKGRPVDSPLHF
TRBV11-2	-	TRBJ2-3	TRBD2	TGTGCCAGCAGCCTGCACCGACTAGCTGGTCAAGATACGCAGTATTTT	CASSLHRLAGQDTQYF
TRBV30	-	TRBJ2-7	-	TGTGCCTGGGACCGACTAGTCGGCGAGCAGTACTTC	CAWDRLVGEQYF
TRBV5-1	-	TRBJ2-3	-	TGCGCCAGCAGCTTGGAAAGGTTCGTCGATACGCAGTATTTT	CASSLERFVDTQYF
TRBV6-5	-	TRBJ1-1	-	TGTGCCAGTAGCCGTCGGCTGGACACTGAAGCTTTCTTT	CASSRRLDTEAFF
TRBV12-3/TRBV12-4	-	TRBJ2-7	-	TGTGCCAGCAGTTTAACACAGAGCCACGAGCAGTACTTC	CASSLTQSHEQYF
TRBV28	-	TRBJ1-6	-	TGTGCCAGCAGGGGTACAGGGAATTCACCCCTCCACTTT	CASRGTGNSPLHF
TRBV3-1/TRBV3-2	-	TRBJ2-7	-	TGTGCCAGCAGCCCCATCGACCGGGACTACGAGCAGTACTTC	CASSPIDRDYEQYF
TRBV9	-	TRBJ2-1	TRBD2	TGTGCCAGCAGCGTAGTAGTTAGCGGGAGCTTTGATGAGCAGTTCTTC	CASSVVVSGSFDEQFF
TRBV12-3/TRBV12-4	-	TRBJ2-7	-	TGTGCCAGCAGTTACGACAGCTACGAGCAGTACTTC	CASSYDSYEQYF
TRBV7-2	-	TRBJ2-1	TRBD2	TGTGCCAGCAGCTTCCCCCTGACTAGCGGGAGTGACAATGAGCAGTTCTTC	CASSFPLTSGSDNEQFF
TRBV5-8	-	TRBJ1-5	TRBD1	TGTGCCAGCAGCTTGGGACAGGGCTCAAGACAGCCCCAGCATTTT	CASSLGQGSRQPQHF
TRBV27	-	TRBJ1-5	-	TGTGCCAGCAGTTCACTGGACGGGGTAGGGGCCCAGCATTTT	CASSSLDGVGAQHF
TRBV19	-	TRBJ1-1	-	TGTGCCACTCGGGGGGGGAACACTGAAGCTTTCTTT	CATRGGNTEAFF
TRBV6-1	-	TRBJ1-2	-	TGTGCCAGCAGTGAAATATTAGGGCAGGGGGGCTACACCTTC	CASSEILGQGGYTF
TRBV4-1	-	TRBJ2-1	TRBD2	TGCGCCAGCAGCCAAGAGGCGGGACTATCCGATGAGCAGTTCTTC	CASSQEAGLSDEQFF
TRBV30	-	TRBJ1-3	-	TGTGCCTGGAGTGTAGAAGGAAACACCATATATTTT	CAWSVEGNTIYF
TRBV2	-	TRBJ2-1	-	TGTGCCAGGGACTCCGCCTACAATGAGCAGTTCTTC	CARDSAYNEQFF
TRBV12-3/TRBV12-4	-	TRBJ2-7	TRBD2	TGTGCCAGCAGAGCGGGAGTCACCTACGAGCAGTACTTC	CASRAGVTYEQYF
TRBV5-4	few	TRBJ2-7	-	TGTGCCAGCTCCCAGTTAGGGGACATCTACGAGCAGTACTTC	CASSQLGDIYEQYF
TRBV12-3/TRBV12-4	-	TRBJ1-1	-	TGTGCCAGCAGTTTATGGGGTAACACTGAAGCTTTCTTT	CASSLWGNTEAFF
TRBV28	-	TRBJ1-3	TRBD1	TGTGCCAGCAGTCAACCGATGTCGACAGGGGGAGTTGGAAACACCATATATTTT	CASSQPMSTGGVGNTIYF
TRBV7-8	-	TRBJ2-2	-	TGTGCCAGCAGCTTAGCCAAAGTGAGGGTGGAGGGACCCGGGGAGCTGTTTTTT	CASSLAKVRVEGPGELFF
TRBV2	-	TRBJ1-4	-	TGTGCCAGCAGTGAAATGGCCCTGGCCAGGGAAAAACTGTTTTTT	CASSEMALAREKLFF
TRBV28	-	TRBJ1-2	-	TGTGCCAGCAGCTCAGCACAGAACTATGGCTACACCTTC	CASSSAQNYGYTF
TRBV7-8	-	TRBJ1-1	TRBD1	TGTGCCAGCAGCGGCCGCCGGGACAGGGCAGGCACTGAAGCTTTCTTT	CASSGRRDRAGTEAFF
TRBV6-6	once	TRBJ2-2	-	TGTGCCAGCAGTGCCAGCGAGGGCCCCGGGGAGCTGTTTTTT	CASSASEGPGELFF
TRBV7-2	-	TRBJ1-5	-	TGTGCCAGCAGCCCCCCGGGGGGCGTCAATCAGCCCCAGCATTTT	CASSPPGGVNQPQHF
TRBV7-8	-	TRBJ2-2	-	TGTGCCAGCAGCTTAGAAATGAGCGGGGAGCTGTTTTTT	CASSLEMSGELFF
TRBV6-5	-	TRBJ1-3	-	TGTGCCAGCAGTTACGATGGGGTAACTGGAAACACCATATATTTT	CASSYDGVTGNTIYF
TRBV30	once	TRBJ1-5	-	TGTGCCTGGAGTGCAGGGGCGGGCAATCAGCCCCAGCATTTT	CAWSAGAGNQPQHF
TRBV28	-	TRBJ2-1	-	TGTGCCACCGGGGGGCAGGCCTACAATGAGCAGTTCTTC	CATGGQAYNEQFF
TRBV12-5	-	TRBJ1-2	TRBD1	TGTGCTAGTGGCTATGGACAGGTACAGAGATACACCTTC	CASGYGQVQRYTF
TRBV6-5	-	TRBJ1-1	-	TGTGCCAGCAGTTACGATGAATGGGGCACTGAAGCTTTCTTT	CASSYDEWGTEAFF
TRBV7-2	few	TRBJ2-1	TRBD2	TGTGCCAGCAGCCCCCACTCGGGAGGGAATGAGCAGTTCTTC	CASSPHSGGNEQFF
TRBV5-1	-	TRBJ1-5	-	TGCGCCAGCAGCTTTGAGGCCAATAGCAATCAGCCCCAGCATTTT	CASSFEANSNQPQHF
TRBV11-2	-	TRBJ2-3	-	TGTGCCAGCAGGACCCTTTCGGAGGCTAGAATGATGGGTGGGGATACGCAGTATTTT	CASRTLSEARMMGGDTQYF
TRBV9	-	TRBJ2-3	-	TGTGCCAGCAGCGTAGTTGAAGCAGATACGCAGTATTTT	CASSVVEADTQYF
TRBV7-9	-	TRBJ1-2	TRBD1	TGTGCCAGCAGCTTAGAAGTGACAGGGGAAGGCTACACCTTC	CASSLEVTGEGYTF
TRBV30	-	TRBJ1-3	-	TGTGCCTGGAGTTTCGAGGCTGGAAACACCATATATTTT	CAWSFEAGNTIYF